Reported below is one T cell receptor beta chain. The data stem from a study of control samples from healthy donors and cancer patients. The method was immunoSEQ multiplex PCR; TCRdb's version includes in-frame clones alone and lacks a portion of them. The table has almost 90,000 clones, about 89% seen once. CDR1 and CDR2 from the germline V gene are SGDLS and YYNGEE. This CDR3 contains 14 residues. Trimming shortened V by 0 bases and J by 1 base, and 7 bases separated the two germline ends. The chain joins TRBV9 to TRBJ2-5; TRBD1 is a possible D gene (5 bases). Sequencing was carried out using blood. This clonotype was sampled from a man younger than 45 in good health. CDR3 amino acids: CASSVGQLQETQYF. Here the CDR3 DNA reads TGTGCCAGCAGCGTAGGACAGCTCCAAGAGACCCAGTACTTC.